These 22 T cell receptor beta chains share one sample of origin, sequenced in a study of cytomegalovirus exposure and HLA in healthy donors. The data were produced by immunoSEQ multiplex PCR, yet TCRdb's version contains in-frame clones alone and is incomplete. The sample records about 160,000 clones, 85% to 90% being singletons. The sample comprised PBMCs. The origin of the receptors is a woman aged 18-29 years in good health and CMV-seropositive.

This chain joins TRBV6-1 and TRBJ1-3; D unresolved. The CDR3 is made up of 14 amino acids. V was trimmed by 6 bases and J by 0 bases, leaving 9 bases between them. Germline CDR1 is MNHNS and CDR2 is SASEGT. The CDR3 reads CASRTPGSGNTIYF. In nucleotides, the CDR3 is TGTGCCAGCAGGACCCCAGGCTCTGGAAACACCATATATTTT.

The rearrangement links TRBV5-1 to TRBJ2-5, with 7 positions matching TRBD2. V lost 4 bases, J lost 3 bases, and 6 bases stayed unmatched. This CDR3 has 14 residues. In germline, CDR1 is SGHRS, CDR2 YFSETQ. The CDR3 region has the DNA TGCGCCAGCAGCGCAACCGCGGGGGAAGAGACCCAGTACTTC. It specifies CASSATAGEETQYF. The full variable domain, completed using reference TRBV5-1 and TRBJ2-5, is KAGVTQTPRYLIKTRGQQVTLSCSPISGHRSVSWYQQTPGQGLQFLFEYFSETQRNKGNFPGRFSGRQFSNSRSEMNVSTLELGDSALYLCASSATAGEETQYFGPGTRLLVL.

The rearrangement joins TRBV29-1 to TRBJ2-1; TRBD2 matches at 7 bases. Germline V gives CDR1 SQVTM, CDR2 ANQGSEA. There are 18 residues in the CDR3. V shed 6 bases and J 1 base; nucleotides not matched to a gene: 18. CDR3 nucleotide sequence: TGCAGCGTCCTACTGTTGGTGGGAGGGCCCCGGTCCTACAATGAGCAGTTCTTC. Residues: CSVLLLVGGPRSYNEQFF.

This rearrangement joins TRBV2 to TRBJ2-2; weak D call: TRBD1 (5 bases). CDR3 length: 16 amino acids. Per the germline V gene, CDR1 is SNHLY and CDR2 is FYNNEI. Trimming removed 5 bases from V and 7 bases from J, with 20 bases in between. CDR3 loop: CASSITSRFRDGELFF. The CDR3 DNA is TGTGCCAGCAGTATCACCAGCCGGTTCAGGGACGGGGAGCTGTTTTTT.

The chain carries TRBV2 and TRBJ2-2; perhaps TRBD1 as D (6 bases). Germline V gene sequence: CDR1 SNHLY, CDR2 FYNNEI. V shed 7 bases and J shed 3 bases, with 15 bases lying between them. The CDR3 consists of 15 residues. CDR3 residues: CASNSDRWDTGELFF. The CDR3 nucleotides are TGTGCCAGCAACTCAGACAGGTGGGACACCGGGGAGCTGTTTTTT.

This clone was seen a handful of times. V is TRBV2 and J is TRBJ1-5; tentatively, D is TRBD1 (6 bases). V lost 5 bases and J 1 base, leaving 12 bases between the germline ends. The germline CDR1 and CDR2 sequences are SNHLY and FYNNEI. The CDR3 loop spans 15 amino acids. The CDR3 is CASSRDTGSNQPQHF. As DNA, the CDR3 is TGTGCCAGCAGTCGCGATACAGGGAGCAATCAGCCCCAGCATTTT. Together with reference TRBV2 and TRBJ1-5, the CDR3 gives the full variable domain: EPEVTQTPSHQVTQMGQEVILRCVPISNHLYFYWYRQILGQKVEFLVSFYNNEISEKSEIFDDQFSVERPDGSNFTLKIRSTKLEDSAMYFCASSRDTGSNQPQHFGDGTRLSIL.

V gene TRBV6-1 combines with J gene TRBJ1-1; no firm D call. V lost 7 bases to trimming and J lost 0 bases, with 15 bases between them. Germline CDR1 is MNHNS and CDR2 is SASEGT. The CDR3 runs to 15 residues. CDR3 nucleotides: TGTGCCAGCATAATCGGGGTAACAATGAACACTGAAGCTTTCTTT. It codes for CASIIGVTMNTEAFF.

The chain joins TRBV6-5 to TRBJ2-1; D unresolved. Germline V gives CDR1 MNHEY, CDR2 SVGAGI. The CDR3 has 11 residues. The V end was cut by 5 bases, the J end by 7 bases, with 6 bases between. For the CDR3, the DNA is TGTGCCAGCAGTGCGACTAATGAGCAGTTCTTC. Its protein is CASSATNEQFF.

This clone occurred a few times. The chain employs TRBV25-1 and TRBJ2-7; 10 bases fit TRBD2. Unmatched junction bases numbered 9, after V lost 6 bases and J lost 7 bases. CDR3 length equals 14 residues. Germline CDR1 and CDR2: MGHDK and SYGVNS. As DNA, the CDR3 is TGTGCCAGCAGCACCCTAGCGGGAGTTGGTGAGCAGTACTTC. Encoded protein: CASSTLAGVGEQYF.

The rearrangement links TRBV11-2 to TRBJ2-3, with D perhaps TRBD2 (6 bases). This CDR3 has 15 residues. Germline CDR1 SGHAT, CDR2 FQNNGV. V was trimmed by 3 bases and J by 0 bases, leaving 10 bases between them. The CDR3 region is CASSFSGPSTDTQYF. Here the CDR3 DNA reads TGTGCCAGCAGCTTTAGCGGACCTAGCACAGATACGCAGTATTTT.

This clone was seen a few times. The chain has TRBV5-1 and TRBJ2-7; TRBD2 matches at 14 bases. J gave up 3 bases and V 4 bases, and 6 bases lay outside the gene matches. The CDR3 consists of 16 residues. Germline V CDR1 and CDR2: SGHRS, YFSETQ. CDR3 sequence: CASSNGLAGGIYEQYF. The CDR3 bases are TGCGCCAGCAGCAACGGACTAGCGGGAGGAATCTACGAGCAGTACTTC.

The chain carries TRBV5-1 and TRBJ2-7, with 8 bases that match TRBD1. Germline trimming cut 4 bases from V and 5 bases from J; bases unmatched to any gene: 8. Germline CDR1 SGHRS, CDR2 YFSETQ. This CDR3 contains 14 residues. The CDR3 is CASSRMDRADEQYF. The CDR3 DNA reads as TGCGCCAGCAGCCGGATGGACAGGGCTGACGAGCAGTACTTC.

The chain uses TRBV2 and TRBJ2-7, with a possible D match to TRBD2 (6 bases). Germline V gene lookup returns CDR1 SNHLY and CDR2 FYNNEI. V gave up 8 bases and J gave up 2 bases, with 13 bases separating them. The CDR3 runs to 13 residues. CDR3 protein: CASVLGEAYEQYF. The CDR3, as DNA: TGTGCCAGCGTTTTAGGGGAGGCCTACGAGCAGTACTTC.

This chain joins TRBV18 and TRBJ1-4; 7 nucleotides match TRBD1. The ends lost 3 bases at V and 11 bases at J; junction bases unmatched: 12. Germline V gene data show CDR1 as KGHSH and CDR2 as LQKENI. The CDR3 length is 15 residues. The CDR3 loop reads CASSPKPGQMGKLFF. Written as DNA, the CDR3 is TGTGCCAGCTCACCTAAGCCGGGACAGATGGGGAAACTGTTTTTT.

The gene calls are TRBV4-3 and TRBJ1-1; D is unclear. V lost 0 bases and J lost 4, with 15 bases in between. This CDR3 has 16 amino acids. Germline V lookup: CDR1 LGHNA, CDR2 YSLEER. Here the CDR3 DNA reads TGCGCCAGCAGCCAAGATCGATACGGTTACGGCACTGAAGCTTTCTTT. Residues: CASSQDRYGYGTEAFF.

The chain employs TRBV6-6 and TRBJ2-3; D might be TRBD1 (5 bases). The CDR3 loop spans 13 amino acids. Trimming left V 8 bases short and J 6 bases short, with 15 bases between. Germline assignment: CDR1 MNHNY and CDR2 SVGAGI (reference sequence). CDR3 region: CASQGDSGDTQYF. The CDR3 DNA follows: TGTGCCAGCCAGGGTGACTCTGGGGATACGCAGTATTTT.

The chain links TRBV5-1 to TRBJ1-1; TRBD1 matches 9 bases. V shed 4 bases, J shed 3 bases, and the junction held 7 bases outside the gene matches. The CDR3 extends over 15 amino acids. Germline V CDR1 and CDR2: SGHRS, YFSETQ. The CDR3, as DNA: TGCGCCAGCAGCCTAGACAGGGGGGAGTACACTGAAGCTTTCTTT. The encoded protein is CASSLDRGEYTEAFF.

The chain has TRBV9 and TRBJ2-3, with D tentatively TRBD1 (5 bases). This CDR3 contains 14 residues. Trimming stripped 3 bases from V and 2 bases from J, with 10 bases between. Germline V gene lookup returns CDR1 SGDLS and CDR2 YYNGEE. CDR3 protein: CASSARQTTDTQYF. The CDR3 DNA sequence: TGTGCCAGCAGCGCACGACAGACCACAGATACGCAGTATTTT.

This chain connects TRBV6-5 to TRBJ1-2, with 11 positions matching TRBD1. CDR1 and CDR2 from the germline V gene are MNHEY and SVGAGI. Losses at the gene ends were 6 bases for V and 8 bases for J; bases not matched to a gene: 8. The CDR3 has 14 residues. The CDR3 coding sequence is TGTGCCAGCAGCTACGGACAGGGGGCGCGCGGCTACACCTTC. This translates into CASSYGQGARGYTF.

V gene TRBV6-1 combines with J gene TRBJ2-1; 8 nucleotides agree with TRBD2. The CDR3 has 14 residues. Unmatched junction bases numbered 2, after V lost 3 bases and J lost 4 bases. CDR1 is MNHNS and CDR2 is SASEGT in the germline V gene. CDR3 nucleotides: TGTGCCAGCAGTGACTCGGGGGGGTACAATGAGCAGTTCTTC. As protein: CASSDSGGYNEQFF.

In DNA form, the CDR3 reads TGTGCCAGCACCGAGACTTGGGCCGGGGAGCTGTTTTTT. Translated: CASTETWAGELFF. This chain connects TRBV27 to TRBJ2-2; no clear D gene. The V gene lost 7 bases and the J gene lost 6 bases, with 12 bases spanning the gap. The germline gives CDR1 MNHEY, CDR2 SMNVEV (reference sequence). The CDR3 totals 13 residues.

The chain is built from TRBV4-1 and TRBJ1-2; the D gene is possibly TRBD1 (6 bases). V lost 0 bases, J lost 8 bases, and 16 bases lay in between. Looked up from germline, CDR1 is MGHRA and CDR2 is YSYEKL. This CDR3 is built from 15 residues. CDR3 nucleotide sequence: TGCGCCAGCAGCCAAGATCGAGGGGGAATGGGCGGCTACACCTTC. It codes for CASSQDRGGMGGYTF.